The sequence of this TCR beta chain was determined in a study of OX40 agonist ivuxolimab in advanced cancers. The table came from immunoSEQ multiplex PCR; TCRdb's copy has only in-frame clones and leaves some out. This sample yields fewer than 85,000 clones, of which around 86% are seen a single time; about 0.78% belongs to the top ten. The trim removed 2 bases at V and 2 bases at J, leaving 1 base unmatched. The germline gives CDR1 KGHSH, CDR2 LQKENI. CDR3 length: 15 amino acids. The rearrangement uses TRBV18 and TRBJ2-2, with TRBD1 matching over 8 bases. Source: CD4+ or CD8+ T cells sorted from blood, taken in a trial of the OX40 agonist ivuxolimab. This TCR was sampled from an adult with an advanced solid tumor such as melanoma, head and neck, liver or kidney cancer. CDR3 protein: CASSPGQGNTGELFF. DNA for the CDR3: TGTGCCAGCTCACCAGGACAGGGAAACACCGGGGAGCTGTTTTTT.